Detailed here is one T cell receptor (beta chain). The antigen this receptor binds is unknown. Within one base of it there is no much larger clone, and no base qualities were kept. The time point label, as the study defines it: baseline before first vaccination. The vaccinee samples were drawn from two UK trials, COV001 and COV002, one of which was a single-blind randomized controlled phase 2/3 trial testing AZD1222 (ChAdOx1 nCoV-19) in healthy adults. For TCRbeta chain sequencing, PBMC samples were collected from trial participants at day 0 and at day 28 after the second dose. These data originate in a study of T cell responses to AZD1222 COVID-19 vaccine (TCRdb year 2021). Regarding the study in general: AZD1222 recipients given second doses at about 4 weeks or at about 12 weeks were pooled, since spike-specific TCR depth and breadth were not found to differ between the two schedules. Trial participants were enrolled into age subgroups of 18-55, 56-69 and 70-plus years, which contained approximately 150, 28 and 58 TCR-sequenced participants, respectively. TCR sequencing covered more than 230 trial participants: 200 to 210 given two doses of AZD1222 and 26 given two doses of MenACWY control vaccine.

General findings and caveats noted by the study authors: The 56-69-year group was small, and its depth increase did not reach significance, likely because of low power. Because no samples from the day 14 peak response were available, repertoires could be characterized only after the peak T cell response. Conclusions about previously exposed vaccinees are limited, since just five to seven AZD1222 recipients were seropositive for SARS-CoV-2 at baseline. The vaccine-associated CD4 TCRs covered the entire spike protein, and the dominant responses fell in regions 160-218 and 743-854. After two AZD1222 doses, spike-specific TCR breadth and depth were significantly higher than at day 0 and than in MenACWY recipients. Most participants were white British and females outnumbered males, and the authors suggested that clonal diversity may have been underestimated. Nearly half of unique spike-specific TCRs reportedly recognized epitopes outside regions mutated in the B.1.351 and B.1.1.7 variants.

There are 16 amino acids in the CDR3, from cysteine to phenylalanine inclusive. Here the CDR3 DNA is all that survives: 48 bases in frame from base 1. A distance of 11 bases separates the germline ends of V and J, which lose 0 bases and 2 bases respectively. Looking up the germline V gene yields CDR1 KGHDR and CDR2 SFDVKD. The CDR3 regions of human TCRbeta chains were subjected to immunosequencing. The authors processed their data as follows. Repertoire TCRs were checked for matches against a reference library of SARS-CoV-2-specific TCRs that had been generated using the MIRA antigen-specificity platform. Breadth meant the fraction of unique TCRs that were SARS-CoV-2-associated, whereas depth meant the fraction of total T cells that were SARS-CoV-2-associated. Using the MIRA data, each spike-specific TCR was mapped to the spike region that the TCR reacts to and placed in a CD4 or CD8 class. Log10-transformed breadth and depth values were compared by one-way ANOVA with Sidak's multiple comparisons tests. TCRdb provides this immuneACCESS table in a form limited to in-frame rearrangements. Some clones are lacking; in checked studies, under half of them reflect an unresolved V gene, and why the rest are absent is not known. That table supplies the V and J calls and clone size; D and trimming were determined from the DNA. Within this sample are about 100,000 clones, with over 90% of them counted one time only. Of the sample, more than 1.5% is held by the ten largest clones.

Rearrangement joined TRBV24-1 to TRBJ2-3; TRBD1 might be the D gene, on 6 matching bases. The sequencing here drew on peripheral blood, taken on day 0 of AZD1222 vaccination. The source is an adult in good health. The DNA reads TGTGCCACCAGTGATTTGAGGCAGGGGAACACAGATACGCAGTATTTT. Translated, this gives CATSDLRQGNTDTQYF.